One sample yielded the 22 T cell receptor beta chains listed below, sequenced in a study of post-analysis software for immune sequencing data. Notes on the study in general: Included in a set of roughly five TRBV segments more frequent in patients than controls were TRBV5-6, TRBV5-1 and TRBV20-1.

Carried by the TCR beta cDNA libraries were unique molecular identifiers. From the PCR reads, TCRdb called clonotypes with MiXCR, one entry per CDR3 protein. In the table there are 750,000 to 900,000 distinct CDR3 sequences, under 60% of which are singletons. These receptors have no identified antigens. Sample: blood. These TCRs come from a girl aged 5-17 years with multiple sclerosis.

This clonotype was picked up one time. The V call is TRBV7-9, the J call TRBJ2-1, with D hard to call. Germline CDR1 SEHNR, CDR2 FQNEAQ (reference sequence). This CDR3 is built from 12 residues. With 5 bases removed from V and 7 bases from J, the gap between germline ends came to 9 bases. In DNA, the CDR3 is TGTGCCAGCAGCACCGGTTGGAATGAGCAGTTCTTC. This sequence encodes CASSTGWNEQFF.

This clonotype has only a few counts. The chain uses TRBV10-1 and TRBJ2-1; 7 bases are shared with TRBD1. Germline lookup yields CDR1 WNHNN and CDR2 SYGVQD (reference sequence). With 6 bases clipped from V and 1 base from J, the junction kept 3 bases outside the gene matches. The CDR3 is 14 amino acids. CDR3 sequence reads: CASSETGSYNEQFF. For the CDR3, the DNA is TGCGCCAGCAGCGAGACAGGGTCCTACAATGAGCAGTTCTTC.

This clonotype was seen a handful of times. This chain connects TRBV30 to TRBJ1-1; the D is unclear. Germline V gene sequence: CDR1 GTSNPN, CDR2 SVGIG (reference sequence). With 0 bases removed from V and 7 bases from J, the gap between germline ends came to 6 bases. The CDR3 length is 11 residues. CDR3 in amino acids: CAWSVEVEAFF. The CDR3 DNA follows: TGTGCCTGGAGTGTAGAGGTTGAAGCTTTCTTT.

J is TRBJ2-7 and V is TRBV7-6; weak D call: TRBD1 (6 bases). The J call may be wrong; the DNA end is better matched by TRBJ2-5. The CDR3 runs 19 residues. Germline CDR1 SGHVS, CDR2 FNYEAQ. CDR3 bases: TGTGCCAGCAGCTTAGATCCACCTACAGGGCGGGCCTCCTTTGAGACCCAGTACTTC. Protein product: CASSLDPPTGRASFETQYF.

The chain employs TRBV27 and TRBJ2-5; TRBD2 matches at 7 bases. Germline CDR1 MNHEY, CDR2 SMNVEV (reference sequence). The CDR3 covers 17 residues. Trimming took 8 bases from V and 5 from J; bases not matched to a gene: 20. The CDR3 DNA sequence: TGTGCCAGCCACATGCCCAGGGCTAGCGGAATGCCGGAGACCCAGTACTTC. Protein: CASHMPRASGMPETQYF.

This clonotype has a handful of counts. This chain connects TRBV12-3 or TRBV12-4 to TRBJ2-3; TRBD2 might be the D (6 bases). V was clipped by 1 base and J by 4 bases, with 12 bases between them. The CDR3 extends over 15 amino acids. DNA for the CDR3: TGTGCCAGCAGTTTAGGCGGCGGGAAGGCAGATACGCAGTATTTT. This sequence encodes CASSLGGGKADTQYF.

The genes are TRBV9 and TRBJ2-7, with D tentatively TRBD1 or TRBD2 (5 bases each). Germline V gene sequence: CDR1 SGDLS, CDR2 YYNGEE. This CDR3 is 12 amino acids long. V lost 7 bases to trimming and J lost 8 bases, with 16 bases between them. CDR3 in amino acids: CASANSGPQQYF. The CDR3 bases are TGTGCCAGCGCCAATTCGGGACCCCAGCAGTACTTC.

The J gene is TRBJ1-2, the V gene TRBV10-3; 9 bases line up with TRBD1. In germline, CDR1 is ENHRY, CDR2 SYGVKD. The CDR3 has 13 amino acids. V dropped 10 bases and J dropped 4; count of bases not matched to a gene: 7. CDR3: CATGTGISYGYTF. The CDR3 DNA follows: TGTGCCACCGGGACAGGGATAAGCTATGGCTACACCTTC.

This clonotype was counted only a few times. This chain uses TRBV4-3 with TRBJ2-5; D gene unclear. Judging by the DNA end, TRBJ2-7 fits better; the J call may be wrong. The CDR3 length is 15 residues. CDR1 and CDR2 from the germline V gene are LGHNA and YSLEER. Here the CDR3 DNA reads TGCGCCAGCAGCCCTGGATATGGCAGTCACTACGAGCAGTACTTC. It encodes CASSPGYGSHYEQYF.

The rearrangement uses TRBV20-1 and TRBJ2-1, with 7 bases matching TRBD2. The germline CDR1 and CDR2 sequences are DFQATT and SNEGSKA (reference sequence). V was pared by 8 bases and J by 8 bases, with 12 bases of the junction left unmatched. The CDR3 spans 13 residues. CDR3 bases: TGCAGTTCGGGGAGACTAGCCCGTGATGAGCAGTTCTTC. It encodes CSSGRLARDEQFF.

The rearrangement joins TRBV6-5 to TRBJ1-5, with 7 bases that match TRBD1. The germline V gene encodes CDR1 MNHEY and CDR2 SVGAGI. Losses at the gene ends were 6 bases for V and 6 bases for J; bases not matched to a gene: 5. The CDR3 has 13 residues. The CDR3 nucleotides are TGTGCCAGCAGGACCGGGACAGCTCAGCCCCAGCATTTT. It yields the protein CASRTGTAQPQHF.

The chain employs TRBV3-1 and TRBJ2-7; D call uncertain. This CDR3 contains 12 residues. In germline, CDR1 is LGHDT, CDR2 YNNKEL (reference sequence). Trimming shortened V by 5 bases and J by 10 bases, and 15 bases separated the two germline ends. The CDR3 DNA follows: TGTGCCAGCAGCGCCCGCGACCAACTCCAGTACTTC. Translation: CASSARDQLQYF.

The J gene is TRBJ2-4, the V gene TRBV19, with 7 bases lining up with TRBD2. Germline V CDR1 and CDR2: LNHDA, SQIVND (reference sequence). J was trimmed by 9 bases and V by 10 bases; bases with no gene match: 18. This CDR3 spans 15 amino acids. The CDR3 DNA reads as TGTGCCACCAGGCAACAGGCGGGAGCTTGCTCCATTCAGTACTTC. This encodes CATRQQAGACSIQYF. The full variable domain, rest sourced from reference TRBV19 and TRBJ2-4, is DGGITQSPKYLFRKEGQNVTLSCEQNLNHDAMYWYRQDPGQGLRLIYYSQIVNDFQKGDIAEGYSVSREKKESFPLTVTSAQKNPTAFYLCATRQQAGACSIQYFGAGTRLSVL.

The table lists this clonotype with a few counts. This chain connects TRBV28 to TRBJ2-1; maybe TRBD2 (6 bases). This CDR3 has 14 amino acids. Trimming took off 8 bases at V and 10 bases at J, with 21 bases between the two ends. Germline-derived CDR1 and CDR2 are MDHEN and SYDVKM. This CDR3 reads CASDQGLTRGEQFF. The CDR3 bases are TGTGCCAGCGACCAAGGCCTCACACGGGGGGAGCAGTTCTTC. The full variable domain, its missing parts supplied by reference TRBV28 and TRBJ2-1, is DVKVTQSSRYLVKRTGEKVFLECVQDMDHENMFWYRQDPGLGLRLIYFSYDVKMKEKGDIPEGYSVSREKKERFSLILESASTNQTSMYLCASDQGLTRGEQFFGPGTRLTVL.

This sequence joins TRBV12-3 or TRBV12-4 and TRBJ2-1; no clear D. V was trimmed by 1 base and J by 6 bases, leaving 7 bases between them. CDR3 size: 13 residues. The chain's CDR3 is CASSLVAFNEQFF. CDR3 nucleotide sequence: TGTGCCAGCAGTTTAGTGGCCTTCAATGAGCAGTTCTTC.

The J gene is TRBJ2-4, the V gene TRBV5-1; TRBD2 matches 11 bases. The CDR3 is 17 amino acids. The J segment lost 13 bases and the V segment lost 1 base, leaving 16 bases of the junction unmatched. Germline V gives CDR1 SGHRS, CDR2 YFSETQ. CDR3 protein: CASSLRSALAGASEQYF. For the CDR3, the DNA is TGCGCCAGCAGCTTGAGATCCGCACTAGCGGGAGCCTCCGAACAGTACTTC.

On this clonotype: One end of the junction is discordant with germline, which a read error may explain. The V gene is TRBV4-1, the J gene TRBJ2-1; D assignment may be TRBD1 or TRBD2 (6 bases each). Germline CDR1 and CDR2: MGHRA and YSYEKL. This CDR3 is built from 16 residues. This chain's CDR3 is CASNQEGGVFLNEQFF. The CDR3 DNA is TGCGCCAGCAACCAAGAGGGGGGAGTTTTCCTCAATGAGCAGTTCTTC.

The chain uses TRBV29-1 and TRBJ1-4, with D unclear. Between the trimmed V and J ends, which lost 0 bases and 7 bases, there was a span of 3 bases. Germline loops: CDR1 SQVTM, CDR2 ANQGSEA. This CDR3 comprises 11 residues. CDR3 amino acids: CSVEDSEKLFF. CDR3 DNA sequence: TGCAGCGTTGAAGATAGTGAAAAACTGTTTTTT.

This clonotype was seen more than once but under ten times. CDR3 bases: TGCAGTGCTAGGGCGGACAGCAGCTACTACGAGCAGTACTTC. Its translation is CSARADSSYYEQYF. The J gene is TRBJ2-7, the V gene TRBV20-1; TRBD1 might be the D (6 bases). In germline, CDR1 is DFQATT, CDR2 SNEGSKA (reference sequence). The CDR3 sequence is 14 residues long. V lost 3 bases and J 3 bases, leaving 15 bases between the germline ends.

V gene TRBV7-3 combines with J gene TRBJ1-6, with D uncertain. This CDR3 is built from 13 residues. CDR1 is SGHTA, CDR2 FQGTGA, per germline. Trimming took off 0 bases at V and 6 bases at J, with 3 bases between the two ends. The DNA of the CDR3 is TGTGCCAGCAGCTTAACCCGTAATTCACCCCTCCACTTT. This gives the protein CASSLTRNSPLHF.

This sequence joins TRBV28 and TRBJ2-5; the match to TRBD2 covers 7 bases. The CDR3 sequence is 15 residues long. Germline-derived CDR1 and CDR2 are MDHEN and SYDVKM. With V trimmed by 4 bases and J by 5 bases, 10 bases remained unmatched. This CDR3 reads CASSSGRGVWETQYF. The CDR3 DNA sequence: TGTGCCAGCAGTTCCGGTCGGGGGGTTTGGGAGACCCAGTACTTC.

J is TRBJ1-2 and V is TRBV29-1; no clear D gene. This CDR3 comprises 14 residues. Germline assignment: CDR1 SQVTM and CDR2 ANQGSEA. Trimming removed 1 base from V and 0 bases from J, with 9 bases in between. CDR3 region: CSVEGVGANYGYTF. The CDR3 DNA sequence: TGCAGCGTTGAAGGGGTAGGAGCTAACTATGGCTACACCTTC.